These 20 T cell receptor beta chains share one sample of origin, sequenced in a study of OX40 agonist ivuxolimab in advanced cancers. Only in-frame clones appear in the TCRdb table, and some are missing; sequencing was by immunoSEQ multiplex PCR. The repertoire holds fewer than 75,000 clones, with 91% as singletons. Here the sequenced sample was CD4+ or CD8+ T cells sorted from blood, taken in a trial of the OX40 agonist ivuxolimab. Receptors were obtained from an adult with an advanced solid tumor such as melanoma, head and neck, liver or kidney cancer.

The V gene is TRBV2, the J gene TRBJ2-1; TRBD1 aligns across 9 bases. This CDR3 is built from 15 residues. Trimming cost V 3 bases and J 2 bases; bases outside gene matches: 2. Per the germline V gene, CDR1 is SNHLY and CDR2 is FYNNEI. CDR3: CASSEGQGPYNEQFF. Here the CDR3 DNA reads TGTGCCAGCAGTGAGGGACAGGGCCCCTACAATGAGCAGTTCTTC.

This chain connects TRBV28 to TRBJ1-2; D remains unclear. The V gene's germline CDR1 is MDHEN and CDR2 SYDVKM. The CDR3 sequence is 17 residues long. V gave up 7 bases and J gave up 4 bases, with 25 bases separating them. For the CDR3, the DNA is TGTGCCAGCAAGCCGCTGGGCACCTACAATCCAACCTATGGCTACACCTTC. It encodes CASKPLGTYNPTYGYTF.

The chain has TRBV6-4 and TRBJ1-3; D may be TRBD1 (5 bases). V dropped 7 bases and J dropped 0 bases, with 22 bases sitting between them. This CDR3 has 18 residues. Germline V CDR1 and CDR2: MRHNA, SNTAGT. The CDR3 loop reads CASNRAGKLLSSGNTIYF. The CDR3 DNA reads as TGTGCCAGCAATAGGGCAGGGAAGTTACTTAGCTCTGGAAACACCATATATTTT.

This sequence joins TRBV4-3 and TRBJ2-7; tentative D call: TRBD2 (6 bases). The germline CDR1 and CDR2 sequences are LGHNA and YSLEER. Trimming shortened V by 1 base and J by 7 bases, and 11 bases separated the two germline ends. This CDR3 has 13 residues. The CDR3 sequence: CASSQGEAREQYF. Written as DNA, the CDR3 is TGCGCCAGCAGCCAAGGGGAGGCCCGGGAGCAGTACTTC.

The rearrangement uses TRBV11-3 and TRBJ1-5, with a weak D call TRBD1 (5 bases). Per germline, CDR1 SGHNT and CDR2 YENEEA. The CDR3 contains 13 residues. Trimming stripped 4 bases from V and 7 bases from J, with 11 bases between. The DNA for the CDR3 is TGTGCCAGCAGCTACCAGGGCGAACAGCCCCAGCATTTT. Residues: CASSYQGEQPQHF.

DNA of the CDR3: TGCGCCAGCAGAACCGGACCGTCGAACACTGAAGCTTTCTTT. Translating gives CASRTGPSNTEAFF. This sequence joins TRBV5-1 and TRBJ1-1; D gene uncertain. The CDR3 is 14 amino acids. Trimming pared 5 bases from V and 1 base from J, leaving 12 bases between. Germline CDR1 SGHRS, CDR2 YFSETQ.

V usage is TRBV2 and J usage is TRBJ1-2; TRBD1 aligns across 9 bases. The V segment lost 1 base and the J segment 4 bases; nucleotides outside the gene matches: 4. The germline V gene encodes CDR1 SNHLY and CDR2 FYNNEI. This CDR3 has 15 residues. The CDR3 protein is CASSEERTGAYGYTF. CDR3 nucleotides: TGTGCCAGCAGTGAAGAAAGGACAGGGGCCTATGGCTACACCTTC.

The J gene is TRBJ2-3, the V gene TRBV30, with a tentative D call TRBD2 (5 bases). Trimming removed 1 base from V and 2 bases from J, with 13 bases in between. The CDR3 runs to 15 residues. Germline lookup yields CDR1 GTSNPN and CDR2 SVGIG (reference sequence). This CDR3 reads CAWSGTAGYTDTQYF. CDR3 in DNA: TGTGCCTGGAGTGGGACGGCGGGCTACACAGATACGCAGTATTTT.

The chain uses TRBV30 and TRBJ2-3; possibly TRBD1 or TRBD2 for D (6 bases each). V dropped 2 bases and J dropped 4 bases, with 10 bases sitting between them. The germline V gene has CDR1 GTSNPN and CDR2 SVGIG (reference sequence). The CDR3 extends over 13 amino acids. The CDR3 loop is CAWSTRGADTQYF. The CDR3 DNA reads TGTGCCTGGAGTACGAGGGGGGCAGATACGCAGTATTTT.

The chain employs TRBV25-1 and TRBJ1-2; D gene uncertain. CDR1 is MGHDK and CDR2 is SYGVNS in the germline V gene. Trimming removed 5 bases at V and 7 bases at J, with 23 bases between. The CDR3 loop spans 16 amino acids. The chain's CDR3 is CASSSEEAKQWSGYTF. CDR3 coding DNA: TGTGCCAGCAGTTCGGAGGAGGCCAAACAATGGAGTGGCTACACCTTC.

V usage is TRBV19 and J usage is TRBJ1-2, with unresolved D. V was pared by 6 bases and J by 4 bases, with 24 bases between. The CDR3 extends over 17 amino acids. CDR1 and CDR2 (germline): LNHDA, SQIVND (reference sequence). The CDR3 region has the DNA TGTGCCAGTAGCCGCACCCCTGACACAGTCTACTTCTATGGCTACACCTTC. Its translation: CASSRTPDTVYFYGYTF.

The gene calls are TRBV7-7 and TRBJ2-2; D is unclear. V lost 2 bases and J lost 6, with 10 bases in between. This CDR3 has 14 residues. Germline V gene lookup returns CDR1 SSHAT and CDR2 FNYEAQ (reference sequence). Here the CDR3 DNA reads TGTGCCAGCAGCTTAACGGCGCGCGCCGGGGAGCTGTTTTTT. This translates into CASSLTARAGELFF. Using reference TRBV7-7 and TRBJ2-2 for the parts outside the CDR3, the full variable domain is GAGVSQSPRYKVTKRGQDVTLRCDPISSHATLYWYQQALGQGPEFLTYFNYEAQPDKSGLPSDRFSAERPEGSISTLTIQRTEQRDSAMYRCASSLTARAGELFFGEGSRLTVL.

V and J are TRBV19 and TRBJ1-3; D is undetermined. V gave up 6 bases and J gave up 0 bases, with 9 bases separating them. This CDR3 is built from 14 residues. Germline CDR1 is LNHDA and CDR2 is SQIVND (reference sequence). The CDR3 DNA reads TGTGCCAGTAGGGAGGGATACTCTGGAAACACCATATATTTT. Protein: CASREGYSGNTIYF.

This chain joins TRBV2 and TRBJ1-5; TRBD1 agrees at 7 bases. The CDR3 is 13 amino acids. The germline CDR1 and CDR2 sequences are SNHLY and FYNNEI. V trimming: 9 bases; J trimming: 7 bases; junction bases outside the gene matches: 9. CDR3 loop: CARKSTGYQPQHF. The DNA of the CDR3 is TGTGCCAGGAAATCGACAGGGTACCAGCCCCAGCATTTT.

The chain carries TRBV7-6 and TRBJ2-3, with 13 nucleotides matching TRBD2. CDR3 length: 16 residues. J lost 1 base, V lost 5 bases, and 3 bases had no gene match. Germline values: CDR1 SGHVS, CDR2 FNYEAQ. CDR3: CASSPGTSGGTDTQYF. In DNA form, the CDR3 reads TGTGCCAGCAGCCCTGGGACTAGCGGGGGCACAGATACGCAGTATTTT.

V is TRBV6-1 and J is TRBJ2-7; 10 positions agree with TRBD2. V shed 7 bases, J shed 0 bases, and the junction held 6 bases outside the gene matches. This CDR3 comprises 15 residues. Germline CDR1 reads MNHNS; CDR2 reads SASEGT. The CDR3 loop reads CASNIAGGLSYEQYF. The DNA of the CDR3 is TGTGCCAGCAATATAGCGGGAGGCCTCTCCTACGAGCAGTACTTC.

The chain joins TRBV15 to TRBJ2-1, with D perhaps matching TRBD1 or TRBD2 (5 bases each). The CDR3 consists of 15 residues. Germline V gene data show CDR1 as LNHNV and CDR2 as YYDKDF (reference sequence). Trimming removed 0 bases at V and 10 bases at J, with 16 bases between. CDR3 protein: CATSRDRNGGIEQFF. The DNA of the CDR3 is TGTGCCACCAGCAGAGATCGGAATGGGGGAATAGAGCAGTTCTTC. Drawing the rest from reference TRBV15 and TRBJ2-1, the complete variable domain is DAMVIQNPRYQVTQFGKPVTLSCSQTLNHNVMYWYQQKSSQAPKLLFHYYDKDFNNEADTPDNFQSRRPNTSFCFLDIRSPGLGDTAMYLCATSRDRNGGIEQFFGPGTRLTVL.

V usage is TRBV6-6 and J usage is TRBJ2-2; either TRBD1 or TRBD2 may supply D (6 bases each). V was pared by 2 bases and J by 1 base, with 11 bases between. Germline V gene lookup returns CDR1 MNHNY and CDR2 SVGAGI (reference sequence). The CDR3 covers 16 residues. The DNA of the CDR3 is TGTGCCAGCAGTTACCCCAAGGGGGGGAACACCGGGGAGCTGTTTTTT. Encoded protein: CASSYPKGGNTGELFF.

Here the CDR3 reads CALGRGPWDEQFF. The DNA of the CDR3 is TGTGCCTTAGGGAGGGGCCCCTGGGATGAGCAGTTCTTC. The V and J genes are TRBV30 and TRBJ2-1; 7 nucleotides agree with TRBD2. Per the germline V gene, CDR1 is GTSNPN and CDR2 is SVGIG (reference sequence). CDR3 length: 13 residues. After removal of 7 bases from V and 8 bases from J, the junction contained 11 bases not matched to a gene. Together with reference TRBV30 and TRBJ2-1, the CDR3 gives the full variable domain: SQTIHQWPATLVQPVGSPLSLECTVEGTSNPNLYWYRQAAGRGLQLLFYSVGIGQISSEVPQNLSASRPQDRQFILSSKKLLLSDSGFYLCALGRGPWDEQFFGPGTRLTVL.

The genes are TRBV6-5 and TRBJ1-2; D is possibly TRBD1 (6 bases). Trimming removed 5 bases from V and 8 bases from J, with 12 bases in between. The CDR3 consists of 12 residues. CDR1 is MNHEY and CDR2 is SVGAGI in the germline V gene. The CDR3 is CASSAYRVGYTF. The CDR3 coding sequence is TGTGCCAGCAGTGCCTACAGGGTCGGCTACACCTTC.